These 17 T cell receptor beta chains came from one sample sequenced in a study of cytomegalovirus exposure and HLA in healthy donors (dated by TCRdb to 2015 to 2018). The method behind the library was the immunoSEQ multiplex PCR assay. Imported from immuneACCESS, the table was reduced by TCRdb to in-frame sequences with V and J called. These copies leave out some clones; in studies compared against another copy, an unresolved V gene accounts for under half, and the cause of the remainder is not known. In this sample the table shows about 190,000 clones, more than 65% of which occur a single time. 2.8% of the sample belongs to the ten largest clones. Sequencing input: PBMCs. These receptor sequences come from a woman aged 18-35 years in good health and CMV-seropositive.

The chain combines TRBV6-1 with TRBJ1-1; TRBD1 is a possible D gene (5 bases). Per the germline V gene, CDR1 is MNHNS and CDR2 is SASEGT. Trimming removed 3 bases from V and 5 bases from J, with 10 bases in between. This CDR3 contains 13 residues. The CDR3 region has the DNA TGTGCCAGCAGTGAGGGGGGGGGTACTGAAGCTTTCTTT. The encoded protein is CASSEGGGTEAFF.

V is TRBV7-9 and J is TRBJ2-7; D remains ambiguous. The CDR3 sequence is 13 residues long. Per germline, CDR1 SEHNR and CDR2 FQNEAQ (reference sequence). Trimming shortened V by 1 base and J by 2 bases, and 6 bases separated the two germline ends. The CDR3 region has the DNA TGTGCCAGCAGCTTAGACAGTACCTACGAGCAGTACTTC. Protein: CASSLDSTYEQYF.

The gene calls are TRBV5-4 and TRBJ1-1; the match to TRBD1 covers 9 bases. The CDR3 length is 13 residues. Germline V gives CDR1 SGHNT, CDR2 YYREEE (reference sequence). Trimming at V came to 2 bases and at J to 9 bases, leaving 5 bases not matched to a gene. The CDR3 sequence: CASSFWTGAQAFF. The CDR3 DNA reads TGTGCCAGCAGCTTCTGGACAGGGGCGCAAGCTTTCTTT.

The V and J genes are TRBV5-1 and TRBJ2-3, with 8 nucleotides matching TRBD1. Germline values: CDR1 SGHRS, CDR2 YFSETQ. The CDR3 loop spans 18 amino acids. With V trimmed by 1 base and J by 0 bases, 10 bases remained unmatched. CDR3 loop: CASSLLTGGRSSTDTQYF. CDR3 coding DNA: TGCGCCAGCAGCTTGTTAACAGGGGGTCGCTCCAGCACAGATACGCAGTATTTT.

V is TRBV7-2 and J is TRBJ2-4; D is perhaps TRBD1 (5 bases). CDR1 and CDR2 (germline): SGHTA, FQGNSA. CDR3 size: 14 residues. The V end lost 0 bases, the J end lost 5 bases, and 8 bases lay between the germline ends. As DNA, the CDR3 is TGTGCCAGCAGCTTAGCGGAAGGGGAAAACATTCAGTACTTC. Protein sequence: CASSLAEGENIQYF.

This clone was found once. CDR3 protein: CASSLGQGRSYTF. The CDR3 DNA sequence: TGTGCCAGCAGCTTAGGCCAGGGGAGAAGCTACACCTTC. The rearrangement links TRBV11-2 to TRBJ1-2, with a tentative D call TRBD1 (6 bases). This CDR3 contains 13 residues. Deletions cut 1 base from V and 9 bases from J, with 12 bases between. CDR1 and CDR2 (germline): SGHAT, FQNNGV.

CDR3 residues: CATSRDRRETQYF. CDR3 nucleotide sequence: TGTGCCACCAGCAGAGATCGGAGGGAGACCCAGTACTTC. V gene TRBV15 combines with J gene TRBJ2-5, with D maybe TRBD2 (5 bases). The V end lost 0 bases, the J end lost 5 bases, and 7 bases lay between the germline ends. The CDR3 is 13 residues long. Germline CDR1 LNHNV, CDR2 YYDKDF (reference sequence).

The chain employs TRBV4-2 and TRBJ1-3; D not certain. V lost 0 bases, J lost 3 bases, and 9 bases lay in between. CDR3 length equals 15 residues. CDR1 is LGHNA, CDR2 YNFKEQ, per germline. For the CDR3, the DNA is TGTGCCAGCAGCCAAGAGGAGGGAGTTGGAAACACCATATATTTT. Translation gives CASSQEEGVGNTIYF.

The J gene is TRBJ1-3, the V gene TRBV5-1; D is undetermined. The V gene's germline CDR1 is SGHRS and CDR2 YFSETQ. This CDR3 contains 15 residues. Trimming stripped 0 bases from V and 5 bases from J, with 12 bases between. The CDR3 nucleotides read TGCGCCAGCAGCTTGGATACGGGAGCCCGAAACACCATATATTTT. Translated, it gives CASSLDTGARNTIYF.

V is TRBV5-1 and J is TRBJ1-6; D unclear. The CDR3 is 16 amino acids. V was shortened by 0 bases and J by 10 bases, with 17 bases between the two germline ends. CDR1 and CDR2 from the germline V gene are SGHRS and YFSETQ. Here the CDR3 DNA reads TGCGCCAGCAGCTTGGGCGGGGTCCAGAATTTCTCACCCCTCCACTTT. Its protein is CASSLGGVQNFSPLHF.

J is TRBJ1-2 and V is TRBV6-1; D unresolved. Per germline, CDR1 MNHNS and CDR2 SASEGT. The ends were cut back, 1 base at V and 5 bases at J, with 14 bases in the middle. The CDR3 is 15 amino acids. CDR3 residues: CASSEGAAVLYGYTF. For the CDR3, the DNA is TGTGCCAGCAGTGAAGGAGCGGCAGTCCTTTATGGCTACACCTTC.

The V and J genes are TRBV5-1 and TRBJ2-5; 9 nucleotides match TRBD1. The CDR3 runs 14 residues. V dropped 1 base and J dropped 4; count of bases not matched to a gene: 2. Germline-derived CDR1 and CDR2 are SGHRS and YFSETQ. In DNA form, the CDR3 reads TGCGCCAGCAGCTTGACGGACAGGGGAGAGACCCAGTACTTC. Residues: CASSLTDRGETQYF. The entire variable domain, with the rest obtained from reference TRBV5-1 and TRBJ2-5, is as follows: KAGVTQTPRYLIKTRGQQVTLSCSPISGHRSVSWYQQTPGQGLQFLFEYFSETQRNKGNFPGRFSGRQFSNSRSEMNVSTLELGDSALYLCASSLTDRGETQYFGPGTRLLVL.

The V and J genes are TRBV11-2 and TRBJ2-7; D is possibly TRBD1 (7 bases). Germline CDR1 is SGHAT and CDR2 is FQNNGV. The CDR3 spans 15 residues. V lost 2 bases to trimming and J lost 0 bases, with 11 bases between them. CDR3 amino acids: CASSLSGDSSYEQYF. The CDR3, as DNA: TGTGCCAGCAGCTTATCGGGGGACAGCTCCTACGAGCAGTACTTC.

The chain carries TRBV19 and TRBJ2-7; a weak D match, TRBD2 (7 bases). The length of the CDR3 is 14 residues. The V end lost 6 bases, the J end lost 4 bases, and 16 bases lay between the germline ends. CDR1 LNHDA and CDR2 SQIVND come from the germline V gene (reference sequence). The CDR3 reads CASSGGGQRYEQYF. CDR3 bases: TGTGCCAGTAGCGGCGGGGGCCAACGGTACGAGCAGTACTTC.

This clone was found once. The chain uses TRBV7-2 and TRBJ2-7; TRBD2 aligns across 12 bases. The ends lost 4 bases at V and 6 bases at J; junction bases unmatched: 7. The CDR3 sequence is 15 residues long. Germline CDR1 and CDR2: SGHTA and FQGNSA. The CDR3 here is CASSSLAGGLGEQYF. Written as DNA, the CDR3 is TGTGCCAGCAGCTCTCTAGCGGGGGGGCTGGGCGAGCAGTACTTC.

On this clone itself: This may come from a read error, since a much larger clone is one base off. The CDR3 region is CASSQVMNTEAFF. CDR3 in DNA: TGTGCCAGCAGCCAAGTAATGAACACTGAAGCTTTCTTT. This chain connects TRBV14 to TRBJ1-1; D unresolved. The CDR3 totals 13 residues. V was clipped by 1 base and J by 0 bases, with 3 bases between them. CDR1 and CDR2 from the germline V gene are SGHDN and FVKESK.

The CDR3 DNA sequence: TGTGCCAGCAGCCAAACTAGCGGGGGGGCCAATGAGCAGTTCTTC. It yields the protein CASSQTSGGANEQFF. The chain employs TRBV14 and TRBJ2-1, with 13 bases aligning to TRBD2. The length of the CDR3 is 15 residues. V shed 2 bases, J shed 6 bases, and the junction held 1 base outside the gene matches. The germline gives CDR1 SGHDN, CDR2 FVKESK.